This T cell receptor (beta chain) was recovered during a study of CD8 T cells in ankylosing spondylitis. Libraries of TCR beta came from quantitative 5'-RACE with molecular barcodes. TCRdb analysed the 5' RACE reads with MiXCR anew, one entry per CDR3 protein. The top ten hold more than 12% of the sample, which has 330,000 or so distinct CDR3 sequences, roughly 8% seen once. Concerning this clonotype itself: The antigen is not known.

From germline, CDR1 is KGHSH and CDR2 LQKENI. Trimming removed 4 bases at V and 7 bases at J, with 14 bases between. CDR3 length: 13 residues. Study findings and constraints: Among TCR beta sequences, a motif of under ten highly homologous variants appeared characteristic of ankylosing spondylitis blood. Earlier studies detected some motif variants in reactive arthritis synovial fluid and blood.

The sequence derives from a male donor with ankylosing spondylitis. Input material: blood, either unsorted or a sorted T cell fraction (not recorded which). The J gene is TRBJ2-7, the V gene TRBV18, with D possibly matching TRBD2 (6 bases). The CDR3 loop reads CASSRGPGDEQYF. Written as DNA, the CDR3 is TGTGCCAGCTCACGCGGACCGGGGGATGAGCAGTACTTC.